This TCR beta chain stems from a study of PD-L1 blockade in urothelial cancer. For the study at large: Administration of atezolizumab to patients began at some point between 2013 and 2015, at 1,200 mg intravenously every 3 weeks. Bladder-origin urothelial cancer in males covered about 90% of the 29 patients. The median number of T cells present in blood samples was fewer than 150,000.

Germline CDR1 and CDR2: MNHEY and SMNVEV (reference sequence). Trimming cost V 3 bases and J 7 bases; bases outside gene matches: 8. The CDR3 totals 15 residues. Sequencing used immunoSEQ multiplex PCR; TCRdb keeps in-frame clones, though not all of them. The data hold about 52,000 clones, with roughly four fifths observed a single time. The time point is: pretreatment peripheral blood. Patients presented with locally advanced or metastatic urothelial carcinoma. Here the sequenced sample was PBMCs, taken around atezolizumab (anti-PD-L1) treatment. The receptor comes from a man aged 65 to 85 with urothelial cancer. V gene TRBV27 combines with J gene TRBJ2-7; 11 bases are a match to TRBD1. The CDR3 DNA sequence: TGTGCCAGCAGTTTTTCAGGACAGGGGGCTAGGGAGCAGTACTTC. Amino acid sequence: CASSFSGQGAREQYF.